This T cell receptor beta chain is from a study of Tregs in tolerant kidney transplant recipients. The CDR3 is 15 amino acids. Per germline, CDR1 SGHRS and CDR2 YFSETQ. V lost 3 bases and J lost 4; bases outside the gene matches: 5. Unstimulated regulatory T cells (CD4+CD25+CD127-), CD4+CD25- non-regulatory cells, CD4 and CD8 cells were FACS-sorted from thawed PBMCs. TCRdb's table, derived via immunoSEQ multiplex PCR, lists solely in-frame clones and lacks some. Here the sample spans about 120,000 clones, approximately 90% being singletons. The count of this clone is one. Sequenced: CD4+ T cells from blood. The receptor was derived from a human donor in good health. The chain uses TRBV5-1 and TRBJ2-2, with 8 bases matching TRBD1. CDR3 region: CASSSGGGTTGELFF. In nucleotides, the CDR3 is TGCGCCAGCAGCTCAGGGGGCGGGACCACCGGGGAGCTGTTTTTT.